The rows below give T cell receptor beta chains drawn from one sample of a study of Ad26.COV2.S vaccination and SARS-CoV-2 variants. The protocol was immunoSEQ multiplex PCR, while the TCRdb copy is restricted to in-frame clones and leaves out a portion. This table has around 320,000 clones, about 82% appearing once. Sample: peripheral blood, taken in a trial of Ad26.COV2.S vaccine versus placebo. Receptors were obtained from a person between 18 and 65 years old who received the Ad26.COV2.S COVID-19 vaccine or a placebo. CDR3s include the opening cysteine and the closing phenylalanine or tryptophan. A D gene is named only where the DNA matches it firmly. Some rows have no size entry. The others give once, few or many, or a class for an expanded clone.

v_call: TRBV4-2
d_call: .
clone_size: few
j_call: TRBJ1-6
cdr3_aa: CASSRNGDYNSPLHF
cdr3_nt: TGTGCCAGCAGCCGAAACGGGGACTATAATTCACCCCTCCACTTT

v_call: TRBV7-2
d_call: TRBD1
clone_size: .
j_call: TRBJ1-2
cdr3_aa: CASRRTGQNYGYTF
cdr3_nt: TGTGCCAGCAGAAGGACAGGGCAAAACTATGGCTACACCTTC

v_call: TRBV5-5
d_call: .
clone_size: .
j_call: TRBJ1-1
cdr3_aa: CASSRAGVTEAFF
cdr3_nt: TGTGCCAGCAGCCGAGCTGGGGTCACTGAAGCTTTCTTT

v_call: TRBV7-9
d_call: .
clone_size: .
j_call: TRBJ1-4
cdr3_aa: CASSSRQATNEKLFF
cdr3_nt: TGTGCCAGCAGCTCCCGACAGGCAACTAATGAAAAACTGTTTTTT

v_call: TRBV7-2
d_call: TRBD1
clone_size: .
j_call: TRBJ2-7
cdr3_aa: CASSQGQGTYEQYF
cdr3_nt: TGTGCCAGCAGCCAAGGACAGGGTACCTACGAGCAGTACTTC

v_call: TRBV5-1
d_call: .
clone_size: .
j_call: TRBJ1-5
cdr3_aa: CASSQETGQPQHF
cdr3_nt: TGCGCCAGCAGCCAGGAGACGGGTCAGCCCCAGCATTTT

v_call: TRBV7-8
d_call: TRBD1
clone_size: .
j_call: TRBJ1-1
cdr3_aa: CASSLGDRGWGTEAFF
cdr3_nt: TGTGCCAGCAGCTTAGGGGACAGGGGATGGGGCACTGAAGCTTTCTTT

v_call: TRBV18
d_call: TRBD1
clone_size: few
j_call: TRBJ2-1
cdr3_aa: CASSTGGTRGQGGNEQFF
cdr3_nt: TGTGCCAGCTCAACCGGGGGTACCCGGGGACAGGGAGGCAATGAGCAGTTCTTC

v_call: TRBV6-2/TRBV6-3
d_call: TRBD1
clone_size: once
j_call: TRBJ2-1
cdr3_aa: CASSDALGTGGFNEQFF
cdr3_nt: TGTGCCAGCAGCGACGCACTAGGGACAGGGGGCTTTAATGAGCAGTTCTTC

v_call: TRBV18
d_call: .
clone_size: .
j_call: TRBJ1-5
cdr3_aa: CASSLDLDQPQHF
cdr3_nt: TGTGCCAGCTCACTGGATCTGGATCAGCCCCAGCATTTT

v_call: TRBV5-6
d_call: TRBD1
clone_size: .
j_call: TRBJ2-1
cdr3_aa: CASSWTGVSYNEQFF
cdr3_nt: TGTGCCAGCAGCTGGACAGGGGTCTCCTACAATGAGCAGTTCTTC

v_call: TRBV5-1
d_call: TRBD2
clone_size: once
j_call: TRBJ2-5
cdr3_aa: CASSSRTSGVQETQYF
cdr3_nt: TGCGCCAGCAGCTCCCGGACTAGCGGGGTTCAAGAGACCCAGTACTTC

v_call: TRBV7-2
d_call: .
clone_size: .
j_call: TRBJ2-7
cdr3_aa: CASSYGTEYEQYF
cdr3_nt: TGTGCCAGCAGCTACGGGACTGAATACGAGCAGTACTTC

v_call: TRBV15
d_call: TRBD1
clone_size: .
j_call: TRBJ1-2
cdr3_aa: CATSREGTGRNYGYTF
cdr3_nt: TGTGCCACCAGCAGAGAGGGGACAGGGCGTAACTATGGCTACACCTTC

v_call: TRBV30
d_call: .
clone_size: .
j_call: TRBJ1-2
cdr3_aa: CACEPNYGYTF
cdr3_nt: TGTGCCTGCGAACCTAACTATGGCTACACCTTC

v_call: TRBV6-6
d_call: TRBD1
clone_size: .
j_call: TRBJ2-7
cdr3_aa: CASSYLDRGYEQYF
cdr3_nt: TGTGCCAGCAGTTACCTCGACAGGGGTTACGAGCAGTACTTC